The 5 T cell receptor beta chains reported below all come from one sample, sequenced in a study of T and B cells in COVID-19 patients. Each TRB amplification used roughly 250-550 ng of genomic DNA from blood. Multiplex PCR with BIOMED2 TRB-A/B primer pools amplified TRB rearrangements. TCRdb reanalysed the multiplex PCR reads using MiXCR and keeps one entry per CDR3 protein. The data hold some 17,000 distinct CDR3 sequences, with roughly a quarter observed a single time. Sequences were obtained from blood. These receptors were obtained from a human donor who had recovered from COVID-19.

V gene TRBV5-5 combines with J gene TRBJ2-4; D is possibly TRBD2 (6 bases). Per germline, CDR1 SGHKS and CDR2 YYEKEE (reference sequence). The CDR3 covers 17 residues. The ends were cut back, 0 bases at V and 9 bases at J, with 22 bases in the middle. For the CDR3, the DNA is TGTGCCAGCAGCTTGGCTGGGCATCTTATCGGGGGAGGCATTCAGTACTTC. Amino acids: CASSLAGHLIGGGIQYF.

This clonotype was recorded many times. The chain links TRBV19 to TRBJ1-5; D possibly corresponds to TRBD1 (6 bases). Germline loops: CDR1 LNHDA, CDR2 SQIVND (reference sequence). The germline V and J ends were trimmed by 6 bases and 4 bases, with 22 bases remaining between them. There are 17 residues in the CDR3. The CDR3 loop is CASSFRGGQGRNQPQHF. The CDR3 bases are TGTGCCAGTAGCTTCCGTGGGGGGCAGGGGCGTAATCAGCCCCAGCATTTT.

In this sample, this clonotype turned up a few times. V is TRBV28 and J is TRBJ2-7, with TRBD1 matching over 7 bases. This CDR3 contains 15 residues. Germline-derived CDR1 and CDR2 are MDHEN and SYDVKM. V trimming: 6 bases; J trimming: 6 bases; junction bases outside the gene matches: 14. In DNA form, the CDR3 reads TGTGCCAGCAGCCCCATCGACAGGGACGCTAGCGAGCAGTACTTC. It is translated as CASSPIDRDASEQYF.

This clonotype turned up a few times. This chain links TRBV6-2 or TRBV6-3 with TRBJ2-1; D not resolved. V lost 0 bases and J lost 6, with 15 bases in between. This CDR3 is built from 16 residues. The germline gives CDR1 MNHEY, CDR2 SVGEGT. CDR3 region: CASSYSLRDSSNEQFF. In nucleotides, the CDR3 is TGTGCCAGCAGTTACTCGTTACGCGATTCTTCCAATGAGCAGTTCTTC.

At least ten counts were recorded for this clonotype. CDR3 coding DNA: TGTGCCATCAGTGAGTCGGATAGCAAATCGGGAGAGCAGTACTTC. As protein: CAISESDSKSGEQYF. The chain combines TRBV10-3 with TRBJ2-7, with D tentatively TRBD2 (5 bases). Trimming cost V 0 bases and J 7 bases, with 16 bases left between them. CDR3 length equals 15 residues. CDR1 and CDR2 (germline): ENHRY, SYGVKD.